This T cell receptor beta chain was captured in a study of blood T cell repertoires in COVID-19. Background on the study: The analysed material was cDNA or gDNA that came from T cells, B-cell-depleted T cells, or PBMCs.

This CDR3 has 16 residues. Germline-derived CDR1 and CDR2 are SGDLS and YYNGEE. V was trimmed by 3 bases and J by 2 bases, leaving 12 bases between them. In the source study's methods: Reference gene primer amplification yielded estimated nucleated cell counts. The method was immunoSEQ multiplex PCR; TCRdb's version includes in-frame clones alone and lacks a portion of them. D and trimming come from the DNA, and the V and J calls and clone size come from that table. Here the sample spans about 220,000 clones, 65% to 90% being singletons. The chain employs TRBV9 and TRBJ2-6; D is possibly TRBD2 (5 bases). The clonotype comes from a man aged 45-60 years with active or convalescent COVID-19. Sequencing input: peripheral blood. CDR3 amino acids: CASSGPERAGANVLTF. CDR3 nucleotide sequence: TGTGCCAGCAGCGGCCCCGAGAGGGCTGGGGCCAACGTCCTGACTTTC.